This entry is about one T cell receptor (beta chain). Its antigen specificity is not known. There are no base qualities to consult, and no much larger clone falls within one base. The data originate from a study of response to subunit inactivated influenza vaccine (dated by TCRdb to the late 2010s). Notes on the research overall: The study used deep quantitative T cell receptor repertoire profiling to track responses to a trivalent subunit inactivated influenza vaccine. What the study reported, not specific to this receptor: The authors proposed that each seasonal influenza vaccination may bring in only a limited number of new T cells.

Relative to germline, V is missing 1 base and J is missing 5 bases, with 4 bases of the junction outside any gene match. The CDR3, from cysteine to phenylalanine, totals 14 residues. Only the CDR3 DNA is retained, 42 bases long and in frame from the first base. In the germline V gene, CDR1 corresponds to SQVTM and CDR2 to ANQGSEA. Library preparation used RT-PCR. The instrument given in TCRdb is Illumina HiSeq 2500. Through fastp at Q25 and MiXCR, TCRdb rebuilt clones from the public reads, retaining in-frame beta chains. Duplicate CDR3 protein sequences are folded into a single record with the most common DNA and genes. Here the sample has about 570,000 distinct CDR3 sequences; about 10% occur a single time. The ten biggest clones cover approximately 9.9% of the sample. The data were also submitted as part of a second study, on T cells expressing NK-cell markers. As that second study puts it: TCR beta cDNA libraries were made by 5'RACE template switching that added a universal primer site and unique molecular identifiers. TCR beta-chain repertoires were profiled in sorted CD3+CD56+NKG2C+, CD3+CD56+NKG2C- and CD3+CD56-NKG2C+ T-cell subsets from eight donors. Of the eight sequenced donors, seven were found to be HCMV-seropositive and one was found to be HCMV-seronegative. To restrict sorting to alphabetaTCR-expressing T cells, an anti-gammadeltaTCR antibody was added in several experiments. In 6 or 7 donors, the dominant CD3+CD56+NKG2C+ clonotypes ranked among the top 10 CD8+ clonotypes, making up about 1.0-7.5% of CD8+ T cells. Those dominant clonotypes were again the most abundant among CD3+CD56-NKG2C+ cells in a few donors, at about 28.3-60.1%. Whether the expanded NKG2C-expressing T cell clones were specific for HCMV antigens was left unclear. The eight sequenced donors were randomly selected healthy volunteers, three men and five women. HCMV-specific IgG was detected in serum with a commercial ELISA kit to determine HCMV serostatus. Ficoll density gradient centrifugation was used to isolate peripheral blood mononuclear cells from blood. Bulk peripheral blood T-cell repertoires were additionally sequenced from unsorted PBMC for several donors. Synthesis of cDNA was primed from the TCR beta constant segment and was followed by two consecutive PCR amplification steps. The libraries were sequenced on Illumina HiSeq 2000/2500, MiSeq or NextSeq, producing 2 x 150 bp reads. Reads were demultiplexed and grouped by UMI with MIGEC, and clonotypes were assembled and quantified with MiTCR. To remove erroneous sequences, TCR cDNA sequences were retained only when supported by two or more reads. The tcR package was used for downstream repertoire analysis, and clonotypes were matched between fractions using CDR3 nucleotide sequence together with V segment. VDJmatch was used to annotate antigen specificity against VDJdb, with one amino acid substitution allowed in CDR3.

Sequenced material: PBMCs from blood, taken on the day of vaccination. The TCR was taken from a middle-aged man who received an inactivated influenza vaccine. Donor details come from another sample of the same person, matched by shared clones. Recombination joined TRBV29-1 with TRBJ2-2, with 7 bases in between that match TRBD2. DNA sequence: TGCAGCGTTGAAGGGGGAGGGAAAACCGGGGAGCTGTTTTTT. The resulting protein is CSVEGGGKTGELFF.